This passage covers 18 T cell receptor beta chains from one sample sequenced in a study of Ad26.COV2.S vaccination and SARS-CoV-2 variants. Treatment noted: some 20 received Ad26.COV2.S at low or high dose, single or two shots; about 5 received placebo; per-sample allocation not given. After the first vaccine or placebo injection, samples were drawn on day 63. Only in-frame clones appear in the TCRdb table, and some are missing; sequencing was by immunoSEQ multiplex PCR. This table has some 640,000 clones, around 92% appearing once. Specimen: peripheral blood, collected in a trial of Ad26.COV2.S vaccine versus placebo. These receptors came from a person between 18 and 59 years old who received the Ad26.COV2.S COVID-19 vaccine or a placebo.

The chain employs TRBV2 and TRBJ1-5; 9 nucleotides align to TRBD1. Germline V gene lookup returns CDR1 SNHLY and CDR2 FYNNEI. V dropped 5 bases and J dropped 7; count of bases not matched to a gene: 6. The CDR3 loop spans 14 amino acids. The CDR3 DNA is TGTGCCAGCAGTATCGGACAGGGGCCCCAGCCCCAGCATTTT. Its protein product is CASSIGQGPQPQHF.

The chain links TRBV15 to TRBJ2-4; D gene uncertain. V lost 0 bases and J lost 5, with 11 bases in between. Germline loops: CDR1 LNHNV, CDR2 YYDKDF (reference sequence). This CDR3 contains 15 residues. CDR3 sequence: CATSRDWATQNIQYF. DNA for the CDR3: TGTGCCACCAGCAGAGATTGGGCGACGCAAAACATTCAGTACTTC.

This chain uses TRBV5-1 with TRBJ1-1, with unresolved D. Trimming stripped 6 bases from V and 0 bases from J, with 12 bases between. Looked up from germline, CDR1 is SGHRS and CDR2 is YFSETQ. The CDR3 extends over 14 amino acids. The CDR3 DNA reads TGCGCCAGCACCTCATCCCCGGTGAACACTGAAGCTTTCTTT. It translates to CASTSSPVNTEAFF.

V is TRBV5-6 and J is TRBJ1-3; D is undetermined. Germline V gives CDR1 SGHDT, CDR2 YYEEEE. There are 14 residues in the CDR3. The V end lost 4 bases, the J end lost 0 bases, and 8 bases lay between the germline ends. In DNA form, the CDR3 reads TGTGCCAGCAGCCCCCCTGGCTCTGGAAACACCATATATTTT. Protein: CASSPPGSGNTIYF.

The V and J genes are TRBV14 and TRBJ2-7; possible D gene TRBD1, 6 bases. V was cut by 2 bases and J by 8 bases, with 13 bases left in between. CDR3 length equals 13 residues. From germline, CDR1 is SGHDN and CDR2 FVKESK. The CDR3 here is CASSQFIGGKQYF. The CDR3 bases are TGTGCCAGCAGCCAATTTATAGGGGGAAAGCAGTACTTC.

This rearrangement joins TRBV7-9 to TRBJ2-2, with D hard to call. V lost 7 bases and J 5 bases, leaving 17 bases between the germline ends. Looked up from germline, CDR1 is SEHNR and CDR2 is FQNEAQ (reference sequence). This CDR3 is built from 15 residues. The CDR3 DNA is TGTGCCAGCACCAAAATCCCAACCCGGACCGGGGAGCTGTTTTTT. Amino acids: CASTKIPTRTGELFF.

The chain joins TRBV4-3 to TRBJ1-3; D is ambiguous. Germline values: CDR1 LGHNA, CDR2 YSLEER. This CDR3 spans 13 amino acids. Trimming cost V 4 bases and J 2 bases, with 6 bases left between them. The CDR3 nucleotides read TGCGCCAGCAGCCGTCTCACTGGAAACACCATATATTTT. Encoded protein: CASSRLTGNTIYF.

The V gene is TRBV2, the J gene TRBJ2-5, with D unclear. The germline CDR1 and CDR2 sequences are SNHLY and FYNNEI. The V end lost 4 bases, the J end lost 2 bases, and 8 bases lay between the germline ends. The CDR3 totals 13 residues. This CDR3 reads CASSGLEQETQYF. The CDR3 DNA sequence: TGTGCCAGCAGTGGACTGGAACAAGAGACCCAGTACTTC. The full variable domain, rest sourced from reference TRBV2 and TRBJ2-5, is EPEVTQTPSHQVTQMGQEVILRCVPISNHLYFYWYRQILGQKVEFLVSFYNNEISEKSEIFDDQFSVERPDGSNFTLKIRSTKLEDSAMYFCASSGLEQETQYFGPGTRLLVL.

The chain links TRBV15 to TRBJ2-1; no firm D call. CDR3 length: 14 amino acids. CDR1 is LNHNV, CDR2 YYDKDF, per germline (reference sequence). Trimming removed 0 bases at V and 4 bases at J, with 7 bases between. The CDR3 DNA reads as TGTGCCACCAGCAGAGATACCACTTACAATGAGCAGTTCTTC. As protein: CATSRDTTYNEQFF. The whole variable domain, remainder taken from reference TRBV15 and TRBJ2-1, is DAMVIQNPRYQVTQFGKPVTLSCSQTLNHNVMYWYQQKSSQAPKLLFHYYDKDFNNEADTPDNFQSRRPNTSFCFLDIRSPGLGDTAMYLCATSRDTTYNEQFFGPGTRLTVL.

This chain uses TRBV25-1 with TRBJ1-4; D is undetermined. The length of the CDR3 is 14 residues. Germline V gene sequence: CDR1 MGHDK, CDR2 SYGVNS. Trimming stripped 2 bases from V and 8 bases from J, with 12 bases between. CDR3 amino acids: CASSEASFREKLFF. Here the CDR3 DNA reads TGTGCCAGCAGTGAAGCGTCATTTAGGGAAAAACTGTTTTTT.

CDR3 in amino acids: CASSLGGQGREQYF. DNA of the CDR3: TGTGCCAGCAGTTTAGGAGGACAGGGAAGAGAGCAGTACTTC. The V gene is TRBV27, the J gene TRBJ2-7, with 8 bases fitting TRBD1. CDR3 length: 14 amino acids. The germline gives CDR1 MNHEY, CDR2 SMNVEV (reference sequence). After removal of 2 bases from V and 7 bases from J, the junction contained 7 bases not matched to a gene.

The chain employs TRBV7-6 and TRBJ2-2; D is possibly TRBD2 (6 bases). Germline V gene sequence: CDR1 SGHVS, CDR2 FNYEAQ. Trimming left V 1 base short and J 1 base short, with 7 bases between. This CDR3 is built from 15 residues. CDR3 region: CASSLGGLNTGELFF. CDR3 DNA: TGTGCCAGCAGCTTAGGGGGACTGAACACCGGGGAGCTGTTTTTT.

CDR3 sequence reads: CASSPQGGHEQFF. As DNA, the CDR3 is TGCGCCAGCAGCCCCCAGGGGGGGCATGAGCAGTTCTTC. The chain employs TRBV4-3 and TRBJ2-1; D may be TRBD1 or TRBD2 (7 bases each). This CDR3 region has 13 residues. The germline CDR1 and CDR2 sequences are LGHNA and YSLEER. V was trimmed by 4 bases and J by 8 bases, leaving 12 bases between them.

This rearrangement joins TRBV2 to TRBJ1-1, with D perhaps TRBD1 (5 bases). The V and J ends lost 6 bases and 2 bases respectively, with 13 bases between them. This CDR3 is 14 amino acids long. The germline gives CDR1 SNHLY, CDR2 FYNNEI. The CDR3 coding sequence is TGTGCCAGCAGCCTGGGACCGCTTAACACTGAAGCTTTCTTT. This encodes CASSLGPLNTEAFF.

The V call is TRBV15, the J call TRBJ1-6; D gene ambiguous. CDR3 length: 13 residues. The V gene's germline CDR1 is LNHNV and CDR2 YYDKDF (reference sequence). The V and J ends lost 0 bases and 8 bases respectively, with 5 bases between them. The CDR3 DNA reads TGTGCCACCAGCAGAGATTTGGATTCACCCCTCCACTTT. This codes for CATSRDLDSPLHF.

The rearrangement links TRBV4-1 to TRBJ1-2, with D possibly TRBD1 on 5 matching bases. Per the germline V gene, CDR1 is MGHRA and CDR2 is YSYEKL. The CDR3 sequence is 15 residues long. V lost 3 bases, J lost 0 bases, and 11 bases lay in between. The CDR3 bases are TGCGCCAGCAGCCATGGGACGGACCCTAACTATGGCTACACCTTC. Translating it yields CASSHGTDPNYGYTF.

The chain joins TRBV12-3 or TRBV12-4 to TRBJ1-1; no definite D call. The V and J ends lost 3 bases and 1 base respectively, with 6 bases between them. CDR3 size: 13 residues. The CDR3 region is CASSFQENTEAFF. The CDR3 DNA reads as TGTGCCAGCAGTTTTCAGGAGAACACTGAAGCTTTCTTT.

The chain links TRBV10-3 to TRBJ1-1; no reliable D call. Trimming took off 0 bases at V and 3 bases at J, with 8 bases between the two ends. Germline V CDR1 and CDR2: ENHRY, SYGVKD. The length of the CDR3 is 14 residues. CDR3 region: CAISESPGYTEAFF. The CDR3 DNA is TGTGCCATCAGTGAGTCGCCGGGTTACACTGAAGCTTTCTTT.